This TCR beta chain originates from a study of blood T cell repertoires in COVID-19. Donors of Cohort 3 who recovered were those that had two negative PCRs, clearance, or symptom resolution. Produced via immunoSEQ multiplex PCR; TCRdb's table is partial and in-frame only. This repertoire shows 250,000 or so clones, around 89% found once; its top ten account for 8.8%. The germline V gene encodes CDR1 LNHDA and CDR2 SQIVND (reference sequence). The CDR3 contains 14 residues. Trimming left V 5 bases short and J 0 bases short, with 11 bases between. The genes are TRBV19 and TRBJ2-7; tentative D call: TRBD2 (6 bases). Material for sequencing was PBMCs or T cells enriched from blood (not recorded which). This receptor was obtained from a middle-aged man who had recovered from COVID-19. CDR3 DNA: TGTGCCAGTAGTTGGGCGGGGAGCTCCTACGAGCAGTACTTC. Translation gives CASSWAGSSYEQYF.